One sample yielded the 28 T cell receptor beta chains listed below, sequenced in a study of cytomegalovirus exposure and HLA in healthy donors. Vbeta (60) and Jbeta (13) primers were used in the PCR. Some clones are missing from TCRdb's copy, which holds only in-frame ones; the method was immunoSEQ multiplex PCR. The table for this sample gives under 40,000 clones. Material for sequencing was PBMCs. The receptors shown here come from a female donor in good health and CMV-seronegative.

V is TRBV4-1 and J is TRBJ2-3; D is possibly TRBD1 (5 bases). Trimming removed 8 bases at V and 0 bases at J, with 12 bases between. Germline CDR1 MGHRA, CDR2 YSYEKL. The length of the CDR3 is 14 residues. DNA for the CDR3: TGCGCCAGCGCTCGACAGTCTAGCACAGATACGCAGTATTTT. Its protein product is CASARQSSTDTQYF.

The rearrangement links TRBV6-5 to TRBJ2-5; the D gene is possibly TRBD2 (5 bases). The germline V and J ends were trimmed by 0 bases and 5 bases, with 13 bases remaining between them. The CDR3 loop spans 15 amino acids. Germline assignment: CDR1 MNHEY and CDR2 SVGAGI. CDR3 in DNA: TGTGCCAGCAGTTACTCGTACGAGGGTGGGGAGACCCAGTACTTC. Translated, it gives CASSYSYEGGETQYF.

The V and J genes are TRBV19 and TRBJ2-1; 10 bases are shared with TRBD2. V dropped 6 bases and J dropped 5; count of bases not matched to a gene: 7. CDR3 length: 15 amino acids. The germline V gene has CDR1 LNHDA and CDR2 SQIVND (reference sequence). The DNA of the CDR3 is TGTGCCAGTAGAAGTAGCGGGGGGCCCAACAATGAGCAGTTCTTC. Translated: CASRSSGGPNNEQFF.

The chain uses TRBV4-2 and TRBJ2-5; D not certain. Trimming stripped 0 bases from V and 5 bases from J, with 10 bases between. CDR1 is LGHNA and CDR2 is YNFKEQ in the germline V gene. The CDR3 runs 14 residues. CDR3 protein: CASSQESGWETQYF. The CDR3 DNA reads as TGTGCCAGCAGCCAAGAGTCAGGTTGGGAGACCCAGTACTTC.

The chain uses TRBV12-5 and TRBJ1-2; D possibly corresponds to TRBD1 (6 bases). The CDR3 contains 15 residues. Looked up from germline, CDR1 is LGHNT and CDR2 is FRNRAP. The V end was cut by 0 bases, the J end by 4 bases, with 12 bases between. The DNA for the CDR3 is TGTGCTAGTGGTTTGGTACCTACAGGGAGCTATGGCTACACCTTC. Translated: CASGLVPTGSYGYTF. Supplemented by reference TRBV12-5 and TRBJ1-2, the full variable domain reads DARVTQTPRHKVTEMGQEVTMRCQPILGHNTVFWYRQTMMQGLELLAYFRNRAPLDDSGMPKDRFSAEMPDATLATLKIQPSEPRDSAVYFCASGLVPTGSYGYTFGSGTRLTVV.

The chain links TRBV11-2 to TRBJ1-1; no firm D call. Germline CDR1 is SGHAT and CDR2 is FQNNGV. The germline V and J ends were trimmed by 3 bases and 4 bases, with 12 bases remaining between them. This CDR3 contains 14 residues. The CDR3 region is CASSFETRGTEAFF. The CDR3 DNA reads TGTGCCAGCAGCTTCGAAACGAGAGGCACTGAAGCTTTCTTT.

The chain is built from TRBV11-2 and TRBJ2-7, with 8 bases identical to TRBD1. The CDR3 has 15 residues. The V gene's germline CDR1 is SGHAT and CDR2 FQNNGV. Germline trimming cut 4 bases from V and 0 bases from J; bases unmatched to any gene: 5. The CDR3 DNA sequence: TGTGCCAGCAGCTCCGACAGGGGAAGCTCCTACGAGCAGTACTTC. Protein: CASSSDRGSSYEQYF.

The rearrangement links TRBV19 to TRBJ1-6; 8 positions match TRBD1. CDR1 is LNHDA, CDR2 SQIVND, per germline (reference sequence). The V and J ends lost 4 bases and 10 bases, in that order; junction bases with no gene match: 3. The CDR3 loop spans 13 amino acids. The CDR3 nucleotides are TGTGCCAGTAGTAGACAGGGGTTGTCACCCCTCCACTTT. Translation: CASSRQGLSPLHF.

CDR3 in amino acids: CASTTRGGTEAFF. The CDR3 DNA sequence: TGTGCCAGTACCACCCGGGGAGGGACAGAAGCTTTCTTT. The chain combines TRBV19 with TRBJ1-1; perhaps TRBD1 as D (6 bases). This CDR3 contains 13 residues. The V end lost 7 bases, the J end lost 8 bases, and 17 bases lay between the germline ends. Looked up from germline, CDR1 is LNHDA and CDR2 is SQIVND (reference sequence).

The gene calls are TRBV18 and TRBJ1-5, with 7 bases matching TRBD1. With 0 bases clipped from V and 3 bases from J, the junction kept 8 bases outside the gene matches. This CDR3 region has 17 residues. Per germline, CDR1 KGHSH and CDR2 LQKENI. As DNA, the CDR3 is TGTGCCAGCTCACCACCGACAGGGAATGTGGACAATCAGCCCCAGCATTTT. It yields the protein CASSPPTGNVDNQPQHF.

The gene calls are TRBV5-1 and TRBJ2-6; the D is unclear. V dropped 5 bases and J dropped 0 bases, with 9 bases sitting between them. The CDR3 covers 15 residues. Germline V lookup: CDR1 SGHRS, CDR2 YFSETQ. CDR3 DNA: TGCGCCAGCAGTCGACTGCCCTCTGGGGCCAACGTCCTGACTTTC. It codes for CASSRLPSGANVLTF. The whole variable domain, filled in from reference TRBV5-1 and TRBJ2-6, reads KAGVTQTPRYLIKTRGQQVTLSCSPISGHRSVSWYQQTPGQGLQFLFEYFSETQRNKGNFPGRFSGRQFSNSRSEMNVSTLELGDSALYLCASSRLPSGANVLTFGAGSRLTVL.

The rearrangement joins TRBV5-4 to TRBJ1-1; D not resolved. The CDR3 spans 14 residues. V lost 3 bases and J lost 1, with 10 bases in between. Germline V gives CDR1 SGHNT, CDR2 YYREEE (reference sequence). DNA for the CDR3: TGTGCCAGCAGCTCGCCAGGTGCGAACACTGAAGCTTTCTTT. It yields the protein CASSSPGANTEAFF. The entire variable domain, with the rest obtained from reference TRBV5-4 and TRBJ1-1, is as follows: ETGVTQSPTHLIKTRGQQVTLRCSSQSGHNTVSWYQQALGQGPQFIFQYYREEENGRGNFPPRFSGLQFPNYSSELNVNALELDDSALYLCASSSPGANTEAFFGQGTRLTVV.

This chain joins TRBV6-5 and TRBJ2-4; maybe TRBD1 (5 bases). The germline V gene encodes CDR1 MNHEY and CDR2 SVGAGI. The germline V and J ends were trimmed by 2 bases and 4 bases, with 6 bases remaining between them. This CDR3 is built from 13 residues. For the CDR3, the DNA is TGTGCCAGCAGTTACGACAGAAAAAACATTCAGTACTTC. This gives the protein CASSYDRKNIQYF.

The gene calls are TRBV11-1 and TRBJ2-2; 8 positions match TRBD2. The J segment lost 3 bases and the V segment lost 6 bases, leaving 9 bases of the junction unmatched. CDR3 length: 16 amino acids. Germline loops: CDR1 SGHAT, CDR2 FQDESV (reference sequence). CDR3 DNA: TGTGCCAGCAGGGAGATCGGGGGGGCGTACACCGGGGAGCTGTTTTTT. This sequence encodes CASREIGGAYTGELFF.

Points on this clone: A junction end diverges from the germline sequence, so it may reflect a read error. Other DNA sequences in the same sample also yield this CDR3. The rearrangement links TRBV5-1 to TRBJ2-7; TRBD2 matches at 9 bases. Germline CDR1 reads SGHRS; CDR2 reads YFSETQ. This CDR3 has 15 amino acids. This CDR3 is CASSLAWLAGNPQYF. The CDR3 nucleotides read TGTGCCAGCAGCTTGGCCTGGCTAGCGGGGAACCCGCAGTACTTC.

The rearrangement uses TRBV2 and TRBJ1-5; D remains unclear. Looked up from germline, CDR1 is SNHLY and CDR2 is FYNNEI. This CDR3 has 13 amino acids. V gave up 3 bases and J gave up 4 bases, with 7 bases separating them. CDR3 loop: CASSDRENQPQHF. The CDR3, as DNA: TGTGCCAGCAGTGATAGAGAAAATCAGCCCCAGCATTTT. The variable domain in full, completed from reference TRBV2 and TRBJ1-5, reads EPEVTQTPSHQVTQMGQEVILRCVPISNHLYFYWYRQILGQKVEFLVSFYNNEISEKSEIFDDQFSVERPDGSNFTLKIRSTKLEDSAMYFCASSDRENQPQHFGDGTRLSIL.

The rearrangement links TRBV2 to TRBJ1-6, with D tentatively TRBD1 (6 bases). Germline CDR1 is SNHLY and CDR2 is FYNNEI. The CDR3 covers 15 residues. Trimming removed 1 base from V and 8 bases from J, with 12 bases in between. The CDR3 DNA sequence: TGTGCCAGCAGTGAAGGGGGGCGTAGTGATTCACCCCTCCACTTT. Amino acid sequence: CASSEGGRSDSPLHF.

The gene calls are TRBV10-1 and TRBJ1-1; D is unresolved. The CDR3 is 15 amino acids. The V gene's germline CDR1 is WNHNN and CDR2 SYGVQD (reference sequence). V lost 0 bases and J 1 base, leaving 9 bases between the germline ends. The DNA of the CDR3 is TGCGCCAGCAGTGAGTCGTTACTTCCGAACACTGAAGCTTTCTTT. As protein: CASSESLLPNTEAFF.

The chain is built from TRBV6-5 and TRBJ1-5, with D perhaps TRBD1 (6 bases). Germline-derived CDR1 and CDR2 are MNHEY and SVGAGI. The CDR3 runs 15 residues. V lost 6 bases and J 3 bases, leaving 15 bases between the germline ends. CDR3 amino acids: CASSRGQSSNQPQHF. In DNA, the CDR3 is TGTGCCAGCAGCCGAGGACAGTCCTCCAATCAGCCCCAGCATTTT.

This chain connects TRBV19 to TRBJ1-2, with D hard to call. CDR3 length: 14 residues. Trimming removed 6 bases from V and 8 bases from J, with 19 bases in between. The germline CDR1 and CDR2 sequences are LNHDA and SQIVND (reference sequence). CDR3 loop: CASSLSRGVEGYTF. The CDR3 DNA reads TGTGCCAGTAGCCTATCCCGGGGAGTGGAGGGCTACACCTTC. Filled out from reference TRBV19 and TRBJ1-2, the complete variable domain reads DGGITQSPKYLFRKEGQNVTLSCEQNLNHDAMYWYRQDPGQGLRLIYYSQIVNDFQKGDIAEGYSVSREKKESFPLTVTSAQKNPTAFYLCASSLSRGVEGYTFGSGTRLTVV.

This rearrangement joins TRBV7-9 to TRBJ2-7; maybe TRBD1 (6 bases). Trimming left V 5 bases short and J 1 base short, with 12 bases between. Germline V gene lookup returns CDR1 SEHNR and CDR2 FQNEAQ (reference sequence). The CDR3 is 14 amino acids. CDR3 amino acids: CASSHPGQSYEQYF. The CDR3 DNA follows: TGTGCCAGCAGCCATCCCGGACAGTCCTACGAGCAGTACTTC.

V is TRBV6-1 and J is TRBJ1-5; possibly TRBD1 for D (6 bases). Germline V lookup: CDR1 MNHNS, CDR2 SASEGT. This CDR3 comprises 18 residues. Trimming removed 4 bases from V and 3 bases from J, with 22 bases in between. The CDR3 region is CASSARDIGTVNNQPQHF. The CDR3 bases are TGTGCCAGCAGTGCAAGGGACATCGGAACCGTTAACAATCAGCCCCAGCATTTT.

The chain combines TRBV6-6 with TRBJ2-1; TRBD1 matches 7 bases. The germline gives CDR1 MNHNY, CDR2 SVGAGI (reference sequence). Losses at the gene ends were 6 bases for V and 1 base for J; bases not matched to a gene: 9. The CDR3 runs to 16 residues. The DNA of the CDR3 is TGTGCCAGCAGCTTGGCAGGGGGAAGGTCCTACAATGAGCAGTTCTTC. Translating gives CASSLAGGRSYNEQFF.

The CDR3 is CASSLWALNSPLHF. The CDR3 coding sequence is TGTGCCAGCAGCTTATGGGCCCTGAATTCACCCCTCCACTTT. The V call is TRBV13, the J call TRBJ1-6; no firm D call. Deletions cut 2 bases from V and 7 bases from J, with 9 bases between. The CDR3 contains 14 residues. Germline CDR1 is PRHDT and CDR2 is FYEKMQ (reference sequence).

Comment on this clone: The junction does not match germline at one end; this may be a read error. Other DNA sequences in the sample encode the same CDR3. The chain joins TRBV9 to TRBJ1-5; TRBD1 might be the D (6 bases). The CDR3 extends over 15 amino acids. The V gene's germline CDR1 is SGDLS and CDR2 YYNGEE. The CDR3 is CASSRAGATDQPQHF. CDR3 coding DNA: TGCGCCAGCAGCAGAGCAGGGGCGACTGATCAGCCCCAGCATTTT. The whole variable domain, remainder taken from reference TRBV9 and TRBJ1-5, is DSGVTQTPKHLITATGQRVTLRCSPRSGDLSVYWYQQSLDQGLQFLIQYYNGEERAKGNILERFSAQQFPDLHSELNLSSLELGDSALYFCASSRAGATDQPQHFGDGTRLSIL.

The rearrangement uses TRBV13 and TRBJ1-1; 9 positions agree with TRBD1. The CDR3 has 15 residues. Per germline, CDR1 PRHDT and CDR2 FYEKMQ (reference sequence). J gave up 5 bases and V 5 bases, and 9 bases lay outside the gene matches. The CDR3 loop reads CASSQNRGLGTEAFF. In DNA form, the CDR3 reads TGTGCCAGCAGCCAGAACAGGGGGCTCGGAACTGAAGCTTTCTTT. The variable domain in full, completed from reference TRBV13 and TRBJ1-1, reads AAGVIQSPRHLIKEKRETATLKCYPIPRHDTVYWYQQGPGQDPQFLISFYEKMQSDKGSIPDRFSAQQFSDYHSELNMSSLELGDSALYFCASSQNRGLGTEAFFGQGTRLTVV.

The CDR3 nucleotides are TGTGCCAGCTCACAATCCCGAGGGTTATCTGGAAACACCATATATTTT. This translates into CASSQSRGLSGNTIYF. The chain employs TRBV18 and TRBJ1-3; no clear D gene. The germline V and J ends were trimmed by 4 bases and 1 base, with 14 bases remaining between them. From germline, CDR1 is KGHSH and CDR2 LQKENI. There are 16 residues in the CDR3.

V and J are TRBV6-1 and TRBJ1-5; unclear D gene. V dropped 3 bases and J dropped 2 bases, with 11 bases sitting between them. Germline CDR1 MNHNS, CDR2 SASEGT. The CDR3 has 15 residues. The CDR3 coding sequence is TGTGCCAGCAGTGATTTGGTCGCGGGCAATCAGCCCCAGCATTTT. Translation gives CASSDLVAGNQPQHF.